This T cell receptor beta chain comes out of a study of blood T cells in healthy people across ages. Study conclusions and caveats: Naive CD4+ cell counts and diversity both ran higher in long-lived than in aged donors.

Primers used in a second PCR of about 7 to 12 cycles were a sample-barcoded 5' primer and a J-beta primer mix. TCRdb re-called the 5' RACE reads with MiXCR, one entry per CDR3 protein. This sample has about 510,000 distinct CDR3 sequences, with roughly a quarter found just once. This clonotype was seen at least ten times. What it binds is unknown. The CDR3 extends over 12 amino acids. Germline CDR1 and CDR2: PRHDT and FYEKMQ (reference sequence). V dropped 5 bases and J dropped 7; count of bases not matched to a gene: 3. The same data also went into a second study, on T cells of mothers and their children.

Specimen: blood. The TCR was taken from a boy aged 2 to 10 in good health. V gene TRBV13 combines with J gene TRBJ2-7; 9 bases are shared with TRBD2. CDR3 nucleotide sequence: TGTGCCAGCAGCCCCAGCGGGGGGGAGCAGTACTTC. Protein product: CASSPSGGEQYF.